The rows below give T cell receptor beta chains drawn from one sample of a study of T cell changes during pregnancy in multiple sclerosis. TCRdb's table, derived via immunoSEQ multiplex PCR, lists solely in-frame clones and lacks some. The sample carries roughly 52,000 clones, approximately 92% recorded once. This specimen consisted of CD4+ T cells from peripheral blood mononuclear cells, obtained in the third trimester of pregnancy. All receptors come from a female donor with multiple sclerosis, enrolled in a pregnancy study. Each CDR3 is given with its conserved first and last residue. Fields, in order: J gene, V gene, clone size, D gene, CDR3 DNA, CDR3 protein. A D gene is named only where the DNA matches it firmly. Where a row states a size, it is once, few, many or the class of an expanded clone; other rows omit it.

>TRBJ1-2|TRBV7-9|-|TRBD1
TGTGCCAGCAGCTTTTCCGGGACAGGAAAACATGGCTACACCTTC
CASSFSGTGKHGYTF
>TRBJ1-2|TRBV5-4|-|-
TGTGCCAGCAACGGAGGACAGCAAAACTATGGCTACACCTTC
CASNGGQQNYGYTF
>TRBJ1-4|TRBV5-6|-|-
TGTGCCAGCAGCTTGTTTAACAGGGAAAAACTGTTTTTT
CASSLFNREKLFF
>TRBJ1-5|TRBV21-1|-|-
TGTGCCAGCAGCATGAGGGAGGATAGCAATCAGCCCCAGCATTTT
CASSMREDSNQPQHF
>TRBJ1-5|TRBV5-1|-|TRBD1
TGCGCCAGCAGCTTAAGCGGGACAGGAGATCAGCCCCAGCATTTT
CASSLSGTGDQPQHF
>TRBJ2-1|TRBV29-1|-|-
TGCAGCGTTAGACAGGGATGGAGGGCATCGGACAATGAGCAGTTCTTC
CSVRQGWRASDNEQFF
>TRBJ2-3|TRBV19|-|-
TGTGCCAGTAGTACAGGGGCGCGTGGGACAGATACGCAGTATTTT
CASSTGARGTDTQYF
>TRBJ2-2|TRBV7-3|-|-
TGTGCCAGCAGCTTGAGTATCCCCGGGGAGCTGTTTTTT
CASSLSIPGELFF
>TRBJ1-5|TRBV29-1|-|-
TGCAGCGTTGGTGCGGGTTCAGGCAATCAGCCCCAGCATTTT
CSVGAGSGNQPQHF
>TRBJ1-2|TRBV10-3|-|-
TGTGCCATCAGCACAGGGTTATCTGGCTACACCTTC
CAISTGLSGYTF
>TRBJ2-2|TRBV5-1|-|-
TGCGCCAGCAGCTTGGTACAAGGGGCCGGGGAGCTGTTTTTT
CASSLVQGAGELFF
>TRBJ2-7|TRBV11-3|-|-
TGTGCCAGCAGCTTAGCGGGAAACGAGCAGTACTTC
CASSLAGNEQYF
>TRBJ2-1|TRBV7-9|-|-
TGTGCCAGCAGCTTAGAAGCTTGGGAGCAGTTCTTC
CASSLEAWEQFF
>TRBJ1-3|TRBV25-1|-|TRBD1
TGTGCCAGCAGTGGAAGGGGGCCTGGAAACACCATATATTTT
CASSGRGPGNTIYF
>TRBJ2-7|TRBV7-3|-|-
TGTGCCAGCAGCCTCTCCCCCTACGAGCAGTACTTC
CASSLSPYEQYF
>TRBJ2-5|TRBV5-1|-|-
TGCGCCAGCAGCTTGGCTGGACTAAACGCGGAGACCCAGTACTTC
CASSLAGLNAETQYF
>TRBJ2-1|TRBV10-3|-|-
TGTGCCATCAGCCGTTTACTAGGCTCCTACAATGAGCAGTTCTTC
CAISRLLGSYNEQFF
>TRBJ1-2|TRBV20-1|-|-
TGCAGTGCGAGTGACTATGGCTACACCTTC
CSASDYGYTF
>TRBJ1-5|TRBV27|once|TRBD1
TGTGCCAGCAGTTTCGGCAGGGGGGTCAATCAGCCCCAGCATTTT
CASSFGRGVNQPQHF
>TRBJ2-7|TRBV7-2|-|-
TGTGCCAGCAGCTCGCAAAACCCGAGAAATAGCGCCTACGAGCAGTACTTC
CASSSQNPRNSAYEQYF
>TRBJ2-7|TRBV2|-|-
TGTGCCAGCAGTGACTACAGGGTTAACCAGTACTTC
CASSDYRVNQYF
>TRBJ2-3|TRBV4-2|-|TRBD2
TGTGCCAGCAGCCAGGAAGGGGGACTAGCGGGAGGACGTACGCAGTATTTT
CASSQEGGLAGGRTQYF
>TRBJ1-2|TRBV6-5|-|-
TGTGCCAGCAGTTACACCAGGGGCTATGGCTACACCTTC
CASSYTRGYGYTF
>TRBJ2-7|TRBV5-1|-|-
TGCGCCAGCAGCCTGGAGGGGGCCAGGGCCTCCTACGAGCAGTACTTC
CASSLEGARASYEQYF
>TRBJ1-2|TRBV5-4|-|-
TGTGCCAGCAGCCGCATGCTGGGCGACAGTTCCTATGGCTACACCTTC
CASSRMLGDSSYGYTF
>TRBJ2-7|TRBV19|-|TRBD2
TGTGCCAGTAGTATCCCTCGGGCGGGAGGCACCGGTGAGCAGTACTTC
CASSIPRAGGTGEQYF
>TRBJ2-3|TRBV4-2|-|TRBD2
TGTGCCAGCAGCCAAGGCAGCCTAGCGGGGACAGATACGCAGTATTTT
CASSQGSLAGTDTQYF
>TRBJ2-7|TRBV7-8|-|-
TGTGCCAGCAGCTTAGTTGAGACAGTTGGCGAGCAGTACTTC
CASSLVETVGEQYF
>TRBJ2-5|TRBV5-5|-|TRBD2
TGTGCCAGCAGCTTGGGGCTAGCGGGGGGGTCGCTGGGGACCCAGTACTTC
CASSLGLAGGSLGTQYF
>TRBJ1-1|TRBV6-6|-|-
TGTGCCAGCAGTTACCCCCCTCGGGTAGACACTGAAGCTTTCTTT
CASSYPPRVDTEAFF
>TRBJ2-6|TRBV2|-|-
TGTGCCAGCAGTGAAACCAGGAACTCTGGGGCCAACGTCCTGACTTTC
CASSETRNSGANVLTF
>TRBJ2-5|TRBV15|-|-
TGTGCCACCAGCAGAGATCGTCAGCAAGAGACCCAGTACTTC
CATSRDRQQETQYF
>TRBJ2-5|TRBV7-9|-|TRBD2
TGTGCCAGCAACCGGGGGGTAAAAGAGACCCAGTACTTC
CASNRGVKETQYF
>TRBJ2-7|TRBV2|-|TRBD2
TGTGCCAGCAGCGGGGGGTACGAGCAGTACTTC
CASSGGYEQYF
>TRBJ1-2|TRBV29-1|-|-
TGCAGCGTTGAAGGGGACTACTATTACACCTTC
CSVEGDYYYTF
>TRBJ1-1|TRBV19|-|-
TGTGCCAGTAGTATAGATGTAACTTCCCGGAACACTGAAGCTTTCTTT
CASSIDVTSRNTEAFF
>TRBJ1-2|TRBV14|-|TRBD1
TGTGCCAGCAGCCAAGGGACCCCGGGACAGCCCTATGGCTACACCTTC
CASSQGTPGQPYGYTF
>TRBJ1-1|TRBV9|-|-
TGTGCCAGCAGCGTAGTGGGCGGGGGCACTGAAGCTTTCTTT
CASSVVGGGTEAFF
>TRBJ1-5|TRBV5-8|-|TRBD1
TGTGCCAGCAGCTTGAGGGACAGGGGCAATCAGCCCCAGCATTTT
CASSLRDRGNQPQHF
>TRBJ1-2|TRBV5-1|once|-
TGCGCCAGCAGCTTGGACGACCGGACACCCGGTGGCTACACCTTC
CASSLDDRTPGGYTF
>TRBJ1-2|TRBV4-2|-|-
TGTGCCAGCAGCCAAGCGGTCACCGACTATGGCTACACCTTC
CASSQAVTDYGYTF
>TRBJ1-1|TRBV29-1|-|TRBD1
TGCAGCGTTGAGGGGACAGGGGCCGCTTTCTTT
CSVEGTGAAFF
>TRBJ2-7|TRBV2|-|TRBD1
TGTGCCAGCAGTGAGACAGGGATGGGCGAGCAGTACTTC
CASSETGMGEQYF
>TRBJ1-6|TRBV7-2|-|-
TGTGCCAGCAGCTTAAAGTTATCTTTGGGGGCCAATTCACCCCTCCACTTT
CASSLKLSLGANSPLHF
>TRBJ1-5|TRBV30|-|TRBD1
TGTGCCTGGAGTGACAGGGGAGATCAGCCCCAGCATTTT
CAWSDRGDQPQHF
>TRBJ1-2|TRBV30|few|-
TGTGCCTGGAGTGTACGGCGGCACAAAGTTAACTATGGCTACACCTTC
CAWSVRRHKVNYGYTF
>TRBJ2-1|TRBV7-2|once|-
TGTGCCAGCAGCCGGAGGGTTGGGGGAGACAATGAGCAGTTCTTC
CASSRRVGGDNEQFF
>TRBJ2-5|TRBV6-5|once|-
TGTGCCAGCAGCAGAGACCGAGGGGAGACCCAGTACTTC
CASSRDRGETQYF
>TRBJ1-2|TRBV5-8|-|-
TGTGCCAGCAGCTTAAGAAGGGGCAACTATGGCTACACCTTC
CASSLRRGNYGYTF
>TRBJ2-7|TRBV6-6|-|TRBD2
TGTGCCAGCAGCCCACTAGCGGGTCCTTACGAGCAGTACTTC
CASSPLAGPYEQYF
>TRBJ2-6|TRBV27|-|-
TGTGCCAGCGGTAGCTCTGGGGCCAACGTCCTGACTTTC
CASGSSGANVLTF
>TRBJ2-7|TRBV5-1|-|-
TGCGCCAGCAGGGAACAGGGTGATAGCTACGAGCAGTACTTC
CASREQGDSYEQYF